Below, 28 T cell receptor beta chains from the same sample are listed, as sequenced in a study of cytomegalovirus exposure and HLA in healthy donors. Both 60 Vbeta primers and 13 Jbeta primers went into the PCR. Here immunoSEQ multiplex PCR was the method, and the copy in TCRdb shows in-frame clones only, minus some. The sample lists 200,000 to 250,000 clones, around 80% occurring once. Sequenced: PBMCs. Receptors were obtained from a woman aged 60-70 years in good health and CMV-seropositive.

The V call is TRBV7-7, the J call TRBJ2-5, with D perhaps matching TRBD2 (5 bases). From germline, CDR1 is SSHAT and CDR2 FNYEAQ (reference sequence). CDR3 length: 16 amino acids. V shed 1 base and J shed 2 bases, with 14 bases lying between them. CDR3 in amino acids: CASSLGTEAEQETQYF. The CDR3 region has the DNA TGTGCCAGCAGCTTAGGGACCGAAGCGGAACAAGAGACCCAGTACTTC.

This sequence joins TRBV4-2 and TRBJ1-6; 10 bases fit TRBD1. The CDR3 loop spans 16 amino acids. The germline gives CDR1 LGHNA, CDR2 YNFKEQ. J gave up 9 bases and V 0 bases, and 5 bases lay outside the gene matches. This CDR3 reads CASSQDAGQGSSPLHF. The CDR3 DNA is TGTGCCAGCAGCCAAGATGCGGGACAGGGGAGTTCACCCCTCCACTTT.

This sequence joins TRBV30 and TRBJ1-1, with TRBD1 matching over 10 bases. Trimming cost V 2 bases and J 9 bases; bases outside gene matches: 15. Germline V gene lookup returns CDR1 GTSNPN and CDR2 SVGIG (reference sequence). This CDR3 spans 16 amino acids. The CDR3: CAWSRNQPGQGYQAFF. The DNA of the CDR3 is TGTGCCTGGAGTCGCAACCAACCGGGACAGGGGTACCAAGCTTTCTTT.

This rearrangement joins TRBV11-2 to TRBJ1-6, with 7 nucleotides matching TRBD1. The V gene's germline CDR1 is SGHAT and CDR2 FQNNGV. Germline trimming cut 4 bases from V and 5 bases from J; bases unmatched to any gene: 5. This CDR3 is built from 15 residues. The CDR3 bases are TGTGCCAGCAGCTCGGGGACAGTCGATAATTCACCCCTCCACTTT. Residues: CASSSGTVDNSPLHF.

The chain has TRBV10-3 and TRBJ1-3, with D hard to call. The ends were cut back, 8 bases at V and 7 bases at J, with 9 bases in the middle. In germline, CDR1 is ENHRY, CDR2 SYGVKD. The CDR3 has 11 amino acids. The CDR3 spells CAISSTNTIYF. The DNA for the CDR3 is TGTGCCATCTCTTCTACCAACACCATATATTTT.

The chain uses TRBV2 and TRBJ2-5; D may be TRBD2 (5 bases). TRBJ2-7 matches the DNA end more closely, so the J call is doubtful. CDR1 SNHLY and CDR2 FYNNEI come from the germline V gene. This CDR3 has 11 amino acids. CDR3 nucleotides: TGTGCCAGCAGTCGGGATAACGAGCAGTACTTC. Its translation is CASSRDNEQYF.

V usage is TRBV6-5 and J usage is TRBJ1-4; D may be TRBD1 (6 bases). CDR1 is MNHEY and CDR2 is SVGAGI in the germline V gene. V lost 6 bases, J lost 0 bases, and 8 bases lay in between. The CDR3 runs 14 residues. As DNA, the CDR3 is TGTGCCAGCAGGGACAGTGCAACTAATGAAAAACTGTTTTTT. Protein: CASRDSATNEKLFF.

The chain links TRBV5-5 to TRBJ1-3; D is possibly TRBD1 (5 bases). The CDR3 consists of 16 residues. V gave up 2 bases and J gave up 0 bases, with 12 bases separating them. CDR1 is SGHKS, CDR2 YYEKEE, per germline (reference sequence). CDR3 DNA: TGTGCCAGCAGCTTTACAGGAGTGGGCTCTGGAAACACCATATATTTT. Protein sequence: CASSFTGVGSGNTIYF. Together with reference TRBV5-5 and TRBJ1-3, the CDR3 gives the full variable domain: DAGVTQSPTHLIKTRGQQVTLRCSPISGHKSVSWYQQVLGQGPQFIFQYYEKEERGRGNFPDRFSARQFPNYSSELNVNALLLGDSALYLCASSFTGVGSGNTIYFGEGSWLTVV.

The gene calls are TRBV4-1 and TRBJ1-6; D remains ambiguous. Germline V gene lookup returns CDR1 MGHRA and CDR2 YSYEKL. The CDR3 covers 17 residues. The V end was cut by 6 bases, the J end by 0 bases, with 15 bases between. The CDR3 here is CASRNPRQTSYNSPLHF. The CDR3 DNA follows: TGCGCCAGCAGAAACCCTCGACAAACCTCCTATAATTCACCCCTCCACTTT.

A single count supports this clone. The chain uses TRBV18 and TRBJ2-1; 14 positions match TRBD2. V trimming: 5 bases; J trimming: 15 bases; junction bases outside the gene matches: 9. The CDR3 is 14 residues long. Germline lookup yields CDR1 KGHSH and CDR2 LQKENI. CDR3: CASSDGTSGGPSFF. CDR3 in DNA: TGTGCCAGCTCAGACGGGACTAGCGGGGGTCCCTCGTTCTTC.

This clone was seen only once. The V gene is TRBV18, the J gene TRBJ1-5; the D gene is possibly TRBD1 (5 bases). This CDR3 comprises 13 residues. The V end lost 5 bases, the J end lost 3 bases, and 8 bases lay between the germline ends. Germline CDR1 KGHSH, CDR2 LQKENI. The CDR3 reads CASSRQHNQPQHF. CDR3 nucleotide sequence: TGTGCCAGCTCAAGACAGCACAATCAGCCCCAGCATTTT.

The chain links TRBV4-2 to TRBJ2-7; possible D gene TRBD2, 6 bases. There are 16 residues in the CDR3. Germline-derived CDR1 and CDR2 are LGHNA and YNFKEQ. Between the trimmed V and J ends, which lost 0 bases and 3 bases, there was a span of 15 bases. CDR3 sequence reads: CASSQDLVGGDYEQYF. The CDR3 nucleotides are TGTGCCAGCAGCCAAGATCTCGTGGGAGGTGACTACGAGCAGTACTTC.

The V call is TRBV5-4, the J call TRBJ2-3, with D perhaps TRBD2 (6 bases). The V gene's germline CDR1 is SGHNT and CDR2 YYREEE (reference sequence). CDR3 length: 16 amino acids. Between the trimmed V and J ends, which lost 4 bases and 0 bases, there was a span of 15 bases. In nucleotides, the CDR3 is TGTGCCAGCAGCAACGGGGGAAAGCTGAGCACAGATACGCAGTATTTT. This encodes CASSNGGKLSTDTQYF.

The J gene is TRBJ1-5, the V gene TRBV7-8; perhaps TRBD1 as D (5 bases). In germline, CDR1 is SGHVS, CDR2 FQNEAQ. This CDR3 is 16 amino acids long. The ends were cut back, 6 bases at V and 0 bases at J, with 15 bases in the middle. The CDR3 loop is CASSPLQGPSNQPQHF. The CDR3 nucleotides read TGTGCCAGCAGTCCCCTCCAGGGCCCTAGCAATCAGCCCCAGCATTTT.

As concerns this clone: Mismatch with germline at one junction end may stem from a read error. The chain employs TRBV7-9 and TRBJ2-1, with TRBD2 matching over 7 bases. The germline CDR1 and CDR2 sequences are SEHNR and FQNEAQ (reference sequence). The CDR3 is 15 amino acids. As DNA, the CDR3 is TGTTCCAGCAGCTTATTGGGGGGGACCTACAATGAGCAGTTCTTC. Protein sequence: CSSSLLGGTYNEQFF.

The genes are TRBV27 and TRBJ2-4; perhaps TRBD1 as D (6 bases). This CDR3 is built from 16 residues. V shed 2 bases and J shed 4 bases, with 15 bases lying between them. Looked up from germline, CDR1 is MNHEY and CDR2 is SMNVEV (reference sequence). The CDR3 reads CASSLGRLGAKNIQYF. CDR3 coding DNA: TGTGCCAGCAGTTTAGGCAGGTTGGGGGCAAAAAACATTCAGTACTTC.

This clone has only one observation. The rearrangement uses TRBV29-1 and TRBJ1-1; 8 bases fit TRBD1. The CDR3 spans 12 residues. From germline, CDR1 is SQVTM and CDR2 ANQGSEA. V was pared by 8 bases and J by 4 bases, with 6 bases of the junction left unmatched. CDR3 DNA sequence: TGCAGCCTGGCCACAGGGGGCACTGAAGCTTTCTTT. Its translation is CSLATGGTEAFF.

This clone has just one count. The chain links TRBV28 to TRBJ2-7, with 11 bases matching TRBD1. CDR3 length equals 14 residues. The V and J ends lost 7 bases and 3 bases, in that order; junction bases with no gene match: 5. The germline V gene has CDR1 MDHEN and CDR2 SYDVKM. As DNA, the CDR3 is TGTGCCAGCACCACCGGGACAGGGGGCTACGAGCAGTACTTC. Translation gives CASTTGTGGYEQYF.

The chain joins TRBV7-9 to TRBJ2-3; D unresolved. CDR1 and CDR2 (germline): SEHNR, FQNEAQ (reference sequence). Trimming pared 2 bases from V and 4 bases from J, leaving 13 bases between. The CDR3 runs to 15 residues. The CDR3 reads CASSLLTQQADTQYF. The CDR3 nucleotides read TGTGCCAGCAGCTTACTGACACAGCAGGCAGATACGCAGTATTTT.

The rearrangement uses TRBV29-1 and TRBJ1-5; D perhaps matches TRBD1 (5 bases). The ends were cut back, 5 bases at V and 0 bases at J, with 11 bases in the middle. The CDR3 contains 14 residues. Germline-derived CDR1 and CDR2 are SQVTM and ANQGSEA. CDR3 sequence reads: CSVRGANSNQPQHF. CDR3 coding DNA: TGCAGCGTTAGGGGCGCAAATAGCAATCAGCCCCAGCATTTT.

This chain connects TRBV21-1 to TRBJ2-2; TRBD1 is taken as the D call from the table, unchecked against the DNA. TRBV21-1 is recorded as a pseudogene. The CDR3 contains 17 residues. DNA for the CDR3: TGTGCCAGCAGCAACGACGGGACAGCTCTGAACACCGGGGAGCTGTTTTTT. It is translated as CASSNDGTALNTGELFF.

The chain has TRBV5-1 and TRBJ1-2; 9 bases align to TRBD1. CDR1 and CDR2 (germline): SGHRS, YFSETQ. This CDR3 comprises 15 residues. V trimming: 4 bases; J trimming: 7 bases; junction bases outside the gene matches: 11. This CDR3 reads CASSHPGQGPLGYTF. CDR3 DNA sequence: TGCGCCAGCAGCCACCCGGGACAGGGACCACTTGGCTACACCTTC.

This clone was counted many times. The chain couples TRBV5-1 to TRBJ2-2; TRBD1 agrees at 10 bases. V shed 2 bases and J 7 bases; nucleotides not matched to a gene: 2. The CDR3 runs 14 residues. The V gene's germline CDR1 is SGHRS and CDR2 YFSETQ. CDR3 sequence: CASSFGQGDGELFF. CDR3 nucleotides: TGCGCCAGCAGCTTCGGACAGGGGGACGGGGAGCTGTTTTTT.

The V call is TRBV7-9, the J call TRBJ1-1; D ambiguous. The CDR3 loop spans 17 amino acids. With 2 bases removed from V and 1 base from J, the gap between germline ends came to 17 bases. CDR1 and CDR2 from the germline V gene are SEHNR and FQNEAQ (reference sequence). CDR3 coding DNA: TGTGCCAGCAGCTTATGGGCCAGCTCAACGCGGAACACTGAAGCTTTCTTT. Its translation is CASSLWASSTRNTEAFF.

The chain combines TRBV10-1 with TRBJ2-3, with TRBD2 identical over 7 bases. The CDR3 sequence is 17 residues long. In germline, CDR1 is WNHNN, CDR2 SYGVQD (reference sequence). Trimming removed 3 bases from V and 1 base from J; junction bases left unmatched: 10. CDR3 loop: CASSDPGLGIRTDTQYF. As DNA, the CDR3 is TGCGCCAGCAGTGATCCCGGACTAGGGATTCGCACAGATACGCAGTATTTT.

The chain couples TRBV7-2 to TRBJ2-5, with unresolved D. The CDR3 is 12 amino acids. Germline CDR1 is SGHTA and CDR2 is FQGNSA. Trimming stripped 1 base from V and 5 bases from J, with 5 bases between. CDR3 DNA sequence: TGTGCCAGCAGCTTAGAGCCGGAGACCCAGTACTTC. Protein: CASSLEPETQYF.

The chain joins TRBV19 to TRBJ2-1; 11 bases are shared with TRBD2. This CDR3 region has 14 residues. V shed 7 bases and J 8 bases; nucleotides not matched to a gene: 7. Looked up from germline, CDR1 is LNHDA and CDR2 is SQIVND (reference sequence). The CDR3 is CASTRLAGRYEQFF. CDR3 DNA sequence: TGTGCCAGTACCCGACTAGCGGGAAGGTATGAGCAGTTCTTC. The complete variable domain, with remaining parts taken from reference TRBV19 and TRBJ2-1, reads DGGITQSPKYLFRKEGQNVTLSCEQNLNHDAMYWYRQDPGQGLRLIYYSQIVNDFQKGDIAEGYSVSREKKESFPLTVTSAQKNPTAFYLCASTRLAGRYEQFFGPGTRLTVL.

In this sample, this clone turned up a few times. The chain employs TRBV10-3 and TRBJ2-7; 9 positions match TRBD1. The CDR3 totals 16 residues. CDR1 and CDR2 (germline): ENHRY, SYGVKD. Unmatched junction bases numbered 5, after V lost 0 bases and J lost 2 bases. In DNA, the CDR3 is TGTGCCATCAGTGAGTCGACGGGACAGGGCACCTACGAGCAGTACTTC. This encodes CAISESTGQGTYEQYF.